The 27 T cell receptor beta chains given below trace back to one sample, sequenced in a study of shared clonotypes between healthy human individuals. Here immunoSEQ multiplex PCR was the method, and the copy in TCRdb shows in-frame clones only, minus some. Found here are 2,500,000 or so clones, less than 95% of them singletons; the top ten hold approximately 0.41%. The specimen was naive CD4+ T cells from PBMCs. Regarding subset: CD45RA+ positively selected. The source of these receptors is a man younger than 30 in good health. Some clones in this sample may be carry-over from other donors' samples.

This clone was picked up one time. The chain uses TRBV10-3 and TRBJ2-6; D may be TRBD1 or TRBD2 (5 bases each). The CDR3 loop spans 12 amino acids. Trimming pared 8 bases from V and 4 bases from J, leaving 6 bases between. The germline CDR1 and CDR2 sequences are ENHRY and SYGVKD. The CDR3 is CAIGGGANVLTF. Here the CDR3 DNA reads TGTGCCATCGGGGGAGGGGCCAACGTCCTGACTTTC.

CDR3 bases: TGTGCCATCAGTGAGTCACCCGGGAGGGCCGGGGAGCAGTTCTTC. This sequence encodes CAISESPGRAGEQFF. The chain is built from TRBV10-3 and TRBJ2-1, with 8 bases aligning to TRBD2. After removal of 0 bases from V and 10 bases from J, the junction contained 8 bases not matched to a gene. The CDR3 sequence is 15 residues long. The germline gives CDR1 ENHRY, CDR2 SYGVKD.

The sample holds one count of this clone. The chain recombines TRBV4-1 with TRBJ2-7, with D hard to call. V lost 1 base and J 2 bases, leaving 3 bases between the germline ends. Per germline, CDR1 MGHRA and CDR2 YSYEKL. CDR3 length: 12 amino acids. Written as DNA, the CDR3 is TGCGCCAGCAGCCAAGGGGCCTACGAGCAGTACTTC. Its protein is CASSQGAYEQYF.

V usage is TRBV5-1 and J usage is TRBJ2-3, with D possibly matching TRBD2 (5 bases). CDR1 is SGHRS, CDR2 YFSETQ, per germline. V was shortened by 1 base and J by 5 bases, with 20 bases between the two germline ends. The length of the CDR3 is 17 residues. CDR3 in amino acids: CASSLRPSNTEGDTQYF. CDR3 in DNA: TGCGCCAGCAGCTTGCGCCCCAGCAACACAGAGGGAGATACGCAGTATTTT.

The V and J genes are TRBV28 and TRBJ2-7; perhaps D is TRBD1 or TRBD2 (6 bases each). CDR3 length equals 18 residues. Trimming removed 3 bases at V and 1 base at J, with 22 bases between. From germline, CDR1 is MDHEN and CDR2 SYDVKM. The chain's CDR3 is CASSFWGVGGGGSYEQYF. CDR3 DNA sequence: TGTGCCAGCAGTTTTTGGGGGGTAGGGGGTGGCGGGTCCTACGAGCAGTACTTC.

Turning to this clone: The sample contains more than one DNA sequence encoding this CDR3. V is TRBV7-2 and J is TRBJ1-3; D is unclear. The CDR3 is made up of 15 amino acids. The germline V gene encodes CDR1 SGHTA and CDR2 FQGNSA. V gave up 0 bases and J gave up 0 bases, with 6 bases separating them. CDR3 bases: TGTGCCAGCAGCTTAGCTGGATCCTCTGGAAACACCATATATTTT. This translates into CASSLAGSSGNTIYF.

This sequence joins TRBV11-2 and TRBJ1-2; perhaps TRBD1 as D (5 bases). The CDR3 totals 15 residues. V lost 4 bases and J 4 bases, leaving 16 bases between the germline ends. Germline values: CDR1 SGHAT, CDR2 FQNNGV. The CDR3 reads CASSSRTNRRYGYTF. CDR3 DNA: TGTGCCAGCAGCTCCAGGACAAATAGGCGCTATGGCTACACCTTC.

The rearrangement links TRBV5-1 to TRBJ2-7; possibly TRBD2 for D (6 bases). Trimming cost V 0 bases and J 5 bases, with 9 bases left between them. The CDR3 is 13 amino acids. Looked up from germline, CDR1 is SGHRS and CDR2 is YFSETQ. The CDR3 protein is CASSLGPSDEQYF. CDR3 sequence (DNA): TGCGCCAGCAGCTTGGGTCCTAGCGACGAGCAGTACTTC.

V usage is TRBV2 and J usage is TRBJ1-2; D is perhaps TRBD1 (6 bases). The germline CDR1 and CDR2 sequences are SNHLY and FYNNEI. The CDR3 extends over 14 amino acids. The V gene lost 4 bases and the J gene lost 5 bases, with 14 bases spanning the gap. CDR3 sequence (DNA): TGTGCCAGCAGTGTGCCCGGACAGTGGTATGGCTACACCTTC. Protein product: CASSVPGQWYGYTF.

The V call is TRBV28, the J call TRBJ2-5, with 9 positions matching TRBD1. This CDR3 spans 15 amino acids. In germline, CDR1 is MDHEN, CDR2 SYDVKM. Trimming at V came to 2 bases and at J to 2 bases, leaving 3 bases not matched to a gene. CDR3 protein: CASSLGDRAQETQYF. DNA of the CDR3: TGTGCCAGCAGTTTAGGGGACAGGGCGCAAGAGACCCAGTACTTC.

The DNA of the CDR3 is TGTGCCAGCAGTGAAGCTGGCGGGGATTCACCCCTCCACTTT. This sequence encodes CASSEAGGDSPLHF. The gene calls are TRBV6-1 and TRBJ1-6; D is undetermined. The CDR3 has 14 amino acids. Per germline, CDR1 MNHNS and CDR2 SASEGT. Trimming stripped 0 bases from V and 8 bases from J, with 8 bases between.

The chain joins TRBV29-1 to TRBJ2-5; D is unclear. TRBJ2-7 matches the DNA end more closely, so the J call is doubtful. The CDR3 has 12 residues. Germline V gene data show CDR1 as SQVTM and CDR2 as ANQGSEA. CDR3 sequence reads: CSVRRASYEQYF. In DNA form, the CDR3 reads TGCAGCGTTCGAAGGGCGTCCTACGAGCAGTACTTC.

J is TRBJ1-2 and V is TRBV4-1, with TRBD1 as a possible D gene (5 bases). Per the germline V gene, CDR1 is MGHRA and CDR2 is YSYEKL. This CDR3 is built from 16 residues. With 1 base removed from V and 3 bases from J, the gap between germline ends came to 15 bases. The CDR3, as DNA: TGCGCCAGCAGCCAAGCCTCACCGGGGGGATACTATGGCTACACCTTC. Encoded protein: CASSQASPGGYYGYTF.

The chain couples TRBV5-1 to TRBJ1-1; D ambiguous. This CDR3 region has 15 residues. The germline gives CDR1 SGHRS, CDR2 YFSETQ. Trimming removed 0 bases at V and 1 base at J, with 10 bases between. The CDR3 sequence is CASSLEGFRNTEAFF. In DNA form, the CDR3 reads TGCGCCAGCAGCTTGGAGGGCTTTCGGAACACTGAAGCTTTCTTT.

This clone was recorded once. The identical CDR3 is also encoded by other nucleotide sequences in the sample. The J gene is TRBJ2-7, the V gene TRBV15; D is ambiguous. Looked up from germline, CDR1 is LNHNV and CDR2 is YYDKDF (reference sequence). The V and J ends lost 0 bases and 3 bases respectively, with 3 bases between them. The CDR3 loop spans 12 amino acids. The CDR3 bases are TGTGCCACCAGCAGAGATGGCTACGAGCAGTACTTC. Its translation: CATSRDGYEQYF. Together with reference TRBV15 and TRBJ2-7, the CDR3 gives the full variable domain: DAMVIQNPRYQVTQFGKPVTLSCSQTLNHNVMYWYQQKSSQAPKLLFHYYDKDFNNEADTPDNFQSRRPNTSFCFLDIRSPGLGDTAMYLCATSRDGYEQYFGPGTRLTVT.

This clone was seen a single time. The V call is TRBV7-2, the J call TRBJ2-7, with 13 positions matching TRBD2. Germline CDR1 reads SGHTA; CDR2 reads FQGNSA. V shed 5 bases, J shed 10 bases, and the junction held 11 bases outside the gene matches. The CDR3 has 15 residues. The CDR3 loop is CASSQGLAGTTKQYF. The CDR3 coding sequence is TGTGCCAGCAGCCAGGGACTAGCGGGAACTACGAAACAGTACTTC. Full variable domain (remainder filled in from reference TRBV7-2 and TRBJ2-7): GAGVSQSPSNKVTEKGKDVELRCDPISGHTALYWYRQSLGQGLEFLIYFQGNSAPDKSGLPSDRFSAERTGGSVSTLTIQRTQQEDSAVYLCASSQGLAGTTKQYFGPGTRLTVT.

With regard to this clone: Other DNA sequences within the sample encode an identical CDR3. V usage is TRBV5-1 and J usage is TRBJ2-7; D could derive from TRBD1 or TRBD2 (5 bases each). The V end was cut by 2 bases, the J end by 0 bases, with 6 bases between. Per germline, CDR1 SGHRS and CDR2 YFSETQ. This CDR3 has 13 residues. CDR3 sequence (DNA): TGCGCCAGCAGCTTTGGGGGCTCCTACGAGCAGTACTTC. Translation: CASSFGGSYEQYF.

The rearrangement joins TRBV7-9 to TRBJ2-1; D unresolved. Trimming took 11 bases from V and 3 from J, leaving 11 bases between them. Germline CDR1 and CDR2: SEHNR and FQNEAQ (reference sequence). The length of the CDR3 is 12 residues. The CDR3 reads CAVAKGYNEQFF. In DNA, the CDR3 is TGTGCCGTGGCCAAGGGCTACAATGAGCAGTTCTTC.

About this clone itself: Other DNA sequences of this sample code for an identical CDR3. This chain uses TRBV5-6 with TRBJ2-7; tentatively, D is TRBD1 (5 bases). Trimming pared 4 bases from V and 1 base from J, leaving 9 bases between. The CDR3 totals 13 residues. Germline V CDR1 and CDR2: SGHDT, YYEEEE. The CDR3 DNA reads TGTGCCAGCAGCCAGGGCCCATCCTACGAGCAGTACTTC. Its translation: CASSQGPSYEQYF.

For the CDR3, the DNA is TGTGCCACCCGGGGGCGGTCTACCTACGAGCAGTACTTC. Residues: CATRGRSTYEQYF. This chain joins TRBV19 and TRBJ2-7; D possibly uses TRBD1 or TRBD2 (6 bases each). There are 13 residues in the CDR3. The V end lost 10 bases, the J end lost 2 bases, and 15 bases lay between the germline ends. Germline V gene sequence: CDR1 LNHDA, CDR2 SQIVND (reference sequence).

This clone was counted only a few times. The sample carries other DNA sequences with the same CDR3. The chain uses TRBV19 and TRBJ1-2; D is possibly TRBD1 (5 bases). The CDR3 spans 12 residues. V shed 3 bases and J shed 8 bases, with 10 bases lying between them. The germline V gene encodes CDR1 LNHDA and CDR2 SQIVND (reference sequence). The CDR3 nucleotides read TGTGCCAGTAGTATCAGGGCCAGAGGCTACACCTTC. This sequence encodes CASSIRARGYTF. Combining the CDR3 with reference TRBV19 and TRBJ1-2 gives the whole variable domain DGGITQSPKYLFRKEGQNVTLSCEQNLNHDAMYWYRQDPGQGLRLIYYSQIVNDFQKGDIAEGYSVSREKKESFPLTVTSAQKNPTAFYLCASSIRARGYTFGSGTRLTVV.

The V and J genes are TRBV7-9 and TRBJ2-7; 7 nucleotides agree with TRBD1. The ends lost 5 bases at V and 0 bases at J; junction bases unmatched: 10. The CDR3 contains 16 residues. CDR1 is SEHNR, CDR2 FQNEAQ, per germline (reference sequence). CDR3 sequence (DNA): TGTGCCAGCAGCCCCCGGGGACAGTTTAGCTCCTACGAGCAGTACTTC. Translating it yields CASSPRGQFSSYEQYF.

The rearrangement links TRBV5-6 to TRBJ1-2, with D perhaps TRBD1 (6 bases). Trimming pared 4 bases from V and 4 bases from J, leaving 17 bases between. The CDR3 extends over 15 amino acids. Germline V gives CDR1 SGHDT, CDR2 YYEEEE. Written as DNA, the CDR3 is TGTGCCAGCAGCCCGTCCGGACAGTTCATCTATGGCTACACCTTC. This translates into CASSPSGQFIYGYTF.

The CDR3 sequence: CASSSPGPQVNTDTQYF. DNA of the CDR3: TGTGCCAGCAGCTCACCGGGACCGCAGGTGAACACAGATACGCAGTATTTT. This chain connects TRBV5-6 to TRBJ2-3; D may be TRBD1 or TRBD2 (5 bases each). The germline CDR1 and CDR2 sequences are SGHDT and YYEEEE. This CDR3 has 17 amino acids. Trimming removed 3 bases from V and 2 bases from J, with 19 bases in between.

V usage is TRBV18 and J usage is TRBJ1-3; TRBD1 might be the D (5 bases). This CDR3 contains 15 residues. From germline, CDR1 is KGHSH and CDR2 LQKENI. The germline V and J ends were trimmed by 3 bases and 0 bases, with 9 bases remaining between them. The CDR3 sequence is CASSPYDSSGNTIYF. Here the CDR3 DNA reads TGTGCCAGCTCACCGTACGACAGCTCTGGAAACACCATATATTTT.

This sequence joins TRBV19 and TRBJ2-3; no clear D. Germline CDR1 and CDR2: LNHDA and SQIVND (reference sequence). This CDR3 region has 15 residues. Trimming cost V 1 base and J 2 bases, with 10 bases left between them. In nucleotides, the CDR3 is TGTGCCAGTAGTATAGGACAACCATTCACAGATACGCAGTATTTT. Amino acid sequence: CASSIGQPFTDTQYF.

The chain recombines TRBV28 with TRBJ2-1; TRBD2 matches at 7 bases. Germline values: CDR1 MDHEN, CDR2 SYDVKM. Trimming removed 11 bases from V and 4 bases from J; junction bases left unmatched: 5. The CDR3 length is 12 residues. The CDR3 loop reads CASGTIYNEQFF. For the CDR3, the DNA is TGTGCCTCGGGGACTATATACAATGAGCAGTTCTTC. Supplemented by reference TRBV28 and TRBJ2-1, the full variable domain reads DVKVTQSSRYLVKRTGEKVFLECVQDMDHENMFWYRQDPGLGLRLIYFSYDVKMKEKGDIPEGYSVSREKKERFSLILESASTNQTSMYLCASGTIYNEQFFGPGTRLTVL.